A selection of T cell receptor beta chains follows, all from one sample in a study of cytomegalovirus exposure and HLA in healthy donors. The assay was immunoSEQ multiplex PCR, and TCRdb's table has in-frame clones only and misses some. This table holds some 120,000 clones, 80% to 85% found once. Sequenced sample: PBMCs. The receptor set was obtained from a young woman in good health and CMV-seronegative. CDR3s leave out the opening cysteine and the closing phenylalanine or tryptophan. D genes are given only for firm matches.

NA	13	TRBJ1-6	TRBV4-1	ASSQVMGGRSPLH
NA	15	TRBJ1-5	TRBV11-1	ASSLWKTELLNQPQH
TRBD1	15	TRBJ2-3	TRBV10-2	ASSERTGGIFKGTQY
NA	14	TRBJ2-3	TRBV5-1	ASSFAGLASTDTQY
TRBD1	11	TRBJ2-7	TRBV28	ASGQGPTYEQY
NA	13	TRBJ2-7	TRBV6-1	ASSGNRRSPYEQY
TRBD2	14	TRBJ2-2	TRBV6-5	ASSYDGGANTGELF
TRBD2	12	TRBJ2-7	TRBV19	ASGLAGNSYEQY
NA	12	TRBJ2-1	TRBV15	ATSRAGSYNEQF
NA	12	TRBJ2-1	TRBV19	ASSPTLTGYEQF
NA	11	TRBJ1-5	TRBV18	ASSPGLDQPQH
NA	12	TRBJ2-7	TRBV5-4	ASSLQQDSYEQY
NA	12	TRBJ1-2	TRBV4-3	ASSQDWTGYGYT
TRBD1	10	TRBJ1-4	TRBV27	ASSPRGQELF
NA	16	TRBJ1-3	TRBV1	TSSQDPVRLCSGNTIY
NA	12	TRBJ2-3	TRBV18	ASSGGQGHETQY
NA	14	TRBJ2-2	TRBV7-8	ASSLASGGLTGELF
TRBD2	13	TRBJ2-3	TRBV6-5	ASSTGTTLTDTQY
TRBD2	11	TRBJ2-5	TRBV10-1	ASSLAVGETQY
NA	11	TRBJ2-3	TRBV2	ASSGEAGDTQY
NA	9	TRBJ2-7	TRBV19	ASSLGDEQY
TRBD2	15	TRBJ2-2	TRBV5-1	ASSPGTSGSIAGELF
NA	13	TRBJ2-7	TRBV4-1	ASSQDSSESYEQY
NA	13	TRBJ2-1	TRBV9	ASSVGLPAYNEQF
TRBD1	13	TRBJ1-1	TRBV7-9	ASSLVGLQGSEAF
TRBD2	14	TRBJ2-7	TRBV10-3	AISESNGGGPYEQY
TRBD1	13	TRBJ2-5	TRBV6-5	ASSPGTGGDETQY
TRBD2	13	TRBJ2-1	TRBV27	ASSFGTSGANEQF
TRBD2	14	TRBJ2-5	TRBV6-9	ASSYLGLADQETQY
TRBD1	13	TRBJ2-7	TRBV19	ASTSYEQGIYEQY
TRBD2	15	TRBJ2-1	TRBV4-3	ASSQDRTSGSYNEQF
NA	13	TRBJ2-7	TRBV19	ASSIVPGEANEQY
NA	13	TRBJ2-3	TRBV7-8	ASSLDLDNTDTQY
NA	13	TRBJ1-4	TRBV27	ASSLSVATNEKLF
NA	11	TRBJ1-2	TRBV6-5	ASSYSGGYGYT
NA	9	TRBJ1-5	TRBV28	ASSEKQPQH
TRBD2	13	TRBJ2-1	TRBV4-2	ASSQAGDSYNEQF
TRBD2	13	TRBJ2-7	TRBV2	ASREGLAGSYEQY
TRBD2	13	TRBJ2-3	TRBV9	ASSLGGLAGDTQY
NA	11	TRBJ2-1	TRBV6-4	ASSVHLANEQF
TRBD1	12	TRBJ1-3	TRBV28	ASKGTGAGNTIY
NA	9	TRBJ2-7	TRBV27	ASKLRGEQY
TRBD1	17	TRBJ2-2	TRBV9	ASSVSQRITGGQTGELF
TRBD2	14	TRBJ2-1	TRBV28	ASSLLVGLGYNEQF
NA	12	TRBJ1-1	TRBV5-1	ASSIGQSNTEAF
TRBD1	14	TRBJ1-5	TRBV28	ASSLRQGMGNQPQH
NA	12	TRBJ2-6	TRBV19	ATDSRPGANVLT
NA	13	TRBJ1-4	TRBV6-6	ASSYSTGGGEKLF
NA	13	TRBJ1-5	TRBV6-6	ASSWEARGNQPQH
TRBD2	15	TRBJ2-1	TRBV7-9	ASSFGQAGAFYNEQF
TRBD2	16	TRBJ2-4	TRBV7-2	ASSWGLAGGLAKNIQY
TRBD2	14	TRBJ2-3	TRBV7-6	ASSLQAGGAGDTQY
NA	13	TRBJ2-1	TRBV10-1	ASSESHRRNNEQF
TRBD2	10	TRBJ2-7	TRBV6-5	ASGSGAYEQY
TRBD1	9	TRBJ1-5	TRBV20-1	SATTGEPQH
TRBD2	13	NA	TRBV6-5	ASSYATSGRFEQY
NA	11	TRBJ1-5	TRBV28	AIGLYSNQPQH
TRBD2	13	TRBJ2-2	TRBV27	ASSLTSGSTGELF